This entry features one T cell receptor (beta chain) sequence. Its antigen is unidentified. Germline V gene data show CDR1 as MDHEN and CDR2 as SYDVKM. The V and J ends lost 5 bases and 7 bases, in that order; junction bases with no gene match: 10. The CDR3 length is 15 residues. The data are from a study of PD-L1 blockade in urothelial cancer. As for the study in general: Atezolizumab was started by patients in the mid-2010s at 1,200 mg intravenously every 3 weeks. Blood samples had a median of roughly 140,000 T cells, 75,000 or so unique TCRs, and clonality more than 0.075. Samples came from 3 weeks, at the second dose, and 6 weeks into treatment.

The protocol was immunoSEQ multiplex PCR, while the TCRdb copy is restricted to in-frame clones and leaves out a portion. This sample carries 45,000 to 50,000 clones, approximately 79% of them seen once, and the ten largest clones take 8% to 13%. Notes on the study in general: Pretreatment TCR clonality in blood under the median foretold superior survival.

Time point in this sample: pretreatment peripheral blood. The source material was PBMCs, sampled around atezolizumab (anti-PD-L1) treatment. This TCR derives from a man between 70 and 80 years old with urothelial cancer. The chain joins TRBV28 to TRBJ2-2; TRBD2 aligns across 7 bases. This chain's CDR3 is CASSPSGGIFGELFF. CDR3 sequence (DNA): TGTGCCAGCAGTCCCTCGGGGGGAATTTTCGGGGAGCTGTTTTTT.